What follows are 14 T cell receptor beta chains derived from one specimen sequenced in a study of blood T cell repertoires in COVID-19. TCRdb's copy holds only in-frame clones and misses some; the assay was immunoSEQ multiplex PCR. The table lists about 200,000 clones, 70% to 90% of them singletons. Sequenced sample: PBMCs or T cells enriched from blood (not recorded which). All receptors derive from a middle-aged woman with acute COVID-19.

V gene TRBV7-2 combines with J gene TRBJ2-3; weak D call: TRBD2 (6 bases). CDR1 is SGHTA, CDR2 FQGNSA, per germline. The CDR3 loop spans 15 amino acids. V was clipped by 6 bases and J by 2 bases, with 15 bases between them. CDR3 protein: CASSSGLTNTDTQYF. The CDR3 bases are TGTGCCAGCAGTTCAGGACTAACTAACACAGATACGCAGTATTTT.

The chain has TRBV4-3 and TRBJ1-6; D gene ambiguous. Germline V gene lookup returns CDR1 LGHNA and CDR2 YSLEER. The CDR3 contains 13 residues. V shed 1 base and J shed 12 bases, with 10 bases lying between them. This chain's CDR3 is CASSQGGSRPLHF. DNA for the CDR3: TGCGCCAGCAGCCAAGGTGGCAGTCGACCCCTCCACTTT.

V gene TRBV28 combines with J gene TRBJ2-2; TRBD2 is a possible D gene (5 bases). V lost 3 bases and J 5 bases, leaving 19 bases between the germline ends. CDR1 MDHEN and CDR2 SYDVKM come from the germline V gene. This CDR3 spans 17 amino acids. CDR3 bases: TGTGCCAGCAGTTTCGTAGGGTTTGGAACGGGGACCGGGGAGCTGTTTTTT. This sequence encodes CASSFVGFGTGTGELFF.

The chain joins TRBV12-3 or TRBV12-4 to TRBJ2-1; tentatively, D is TRBD1 (5 bases). The CDR3 has 13 residues. The V end was cut by 6 bases, the J end by 4 bases, with 10 bases between. The CDR3 sequence is CASRPTGYNEQFF. In DNA form, the CDR3 reads TGTGCCAGCAGACCTACAGGTTACAATGAGCAGTTCTTC.

This chain joins TRBV11-2 and TRBJ1-2; 7 positions agree with TRBD1. With 0 bases clipped from V and 6 bases from J, the junction kept 4 bases outside the gene matches. The CDR3 covers 14 residues. Germline values: CDR1 SGHAT, CDR2 FQNNGV. This CDR3 reads CASSLEVTGNGYTF. The CDR3 bases are TGTGCCAGCAGCTTAGAGGTGACAGGGAATGGCTACACCTTC.

This chain uses TRBV7-8 with TRBJ1-2; 7 bases are shared with TRBD1. The germline CDR1 and CDR2 sequences are SGHVS and FQNEAQ. The CDR3 contains 15 residues. With 1 base clipped from V and 4 bases from J, the junction kept 6 bases outside the gene matches. The CDR3 sequence: CASSLEGAGTYGYTF. CDR3 bases: TGTGCCAGCAGCTTAGAGGGGGCGGGGACCTATGGCTACACCTTC.

The chain carries TRBV27 and TRBJ2-1; 11 bases are a match to TRBD2. The CDR3 extends over 17 amino acids. CDR1 and CDR2 (germline): MNHEY, SMNVEV (reference sequence). Unmatched junction bases numbered 5, after V lost 2 bases and J lost 2 bases. CDR3 coding DNA: TGTGCCAGCAGTTTAGCTAGCGGGAGGTACGCCTACAATGAGCAGTTCTTC. Encoded protein: CASSLASGRYAYNEQFF.

The chain employs TRBV5-1 and TRBJ2-5; D possibly corresponds to TRBD2 (5 bases). The CDR3 length is 13 residues. Trimming pared 5 bases from V and 3 bases from J, leaving 11 bases between. Germline V gene sequence: CDR1 SGHRS, CDR2 YFSETQ. CDR3: CASSYSGEETQYF. Written as DNA, the CDR3 is TGCGCCAGCAGTTATTCCGGGGAAGAGACCCAGTACTTC.

The chain combines TRBV2 with TRBJ1-5; TRBD1 matches 12 bases. There are 18 residues in the CDR3. The germline V gene has CDR1 SNHLY and CDR2 FYNNEI. The J segment lost 6 bases and the V segment lost 6 bases, leaving 15 bases of the junction unmatched. CDR3 sequence (DNA): TGTGCCAGCAGCAACCCCCAGGGGGGACAGGGGGCTGGTCAGCCCCAGCATTTT. It yields the protein CASSNPQGGQGAGQPQHF.

The chain couples TRBV14 to TRBJ2-2, with 11 bases matching TRBD2. CDR1 and CDR2 from the germline V gene are SGHDN and FVKESK. The length of the CDR3 is 18 residues. J gave up 5 bases and V 2 bases, and 10 bases lay outside the gene matches. CDR3 in amino acids: CASSQFPLTSGSTGELFF. CDR3 nucleotide sequence: TGTGCCAGCAGCCAATTCCCCTTAACTAGCGGGAGTACCGGGGAGCTGTTTTTT.

CDR3 nucleotide sequence: TGTGCCAGCAGCTGGGGACAGGGTAACCACGAGCAGTACTTC. Protein sequence: CASSWGQGNHEQYF. The rearrangement links TRBV5-4 to TRBJ2-7, with TRBD1 identical over 9 bases. J was trimmed by 5 bases and V by 3 bases; bases with no gene match: 6. Germline V gene sequence: CDR1 SGHNT, CDR2 YYREEE (reference sequence). The CDR3 extends over 14 amino acids. The full variable domain, rest sourced from reference TRBV5-4 and TRBJ2-7, is ETGVTQSPTHLIKTRGQQVTLRCSSQSGHNTVSWYQQALGQGPQFIFQYYREEENGRGNFPPRFSGLQFPNYSSELNVNALELDDSALYLCASSWGQGNHEQYFGPGTRLTVT.

The CDR3 loop is CASSPFEGQEVRDTEAFF. CDR3 bases: TGTGCCAGCTCCCCCTTTGAAGGGCAGGAGGTACGGGACACTGAAGCTTTCTTT. The rearrangement uses TRBV18 and TRBJ1-1, with unresolved D. Trimming removed 6 bases at V and 3 bases at J, with 26 bases between. Germline values: CDR1 KGHSH, CDR2 LQKENI. The CDR3 sequence is 18 residues long. The full variable domain, rest sourced from reference TRBV18 and TRBJ1-1, is NAGVMQNPRHLVRRRGQEARLRCSPMKGHSHVYWYRQLPEEGLKFMVYLQKENIIDESGMPKERFSAEFPKEGPSILRIQQVVRGDSAAYFCASSPFEGQEVRDTEAFFGQGTRLTVV.

The CDR3 reads CASSLDNGVGEQYF. CDR3 DNA sequence: TGTGCCAGCAGCTTAGATAACGGGGTCGGCGAGCAGTACTTC. The chain is built from TRBV11-3 and TRBJ2-7; a weak D match, TRBD2 (5 bases). Trimming stripped 0 bases from V and 6 bases from J, with 12 bases between. The germline V gene encodes CDR1 SGHNT and CDR2 YENEEA. The CDR3 is made up of 14 amino acids.

The rearrangement uses TRBV20-1 and TRBJ1-5; D ambiguous. Trimming pared 3 bases from V and 6 bases from J, leaving 6 bases between. Germline V gene lookup returns CDR1 DFQATT and CDR2 SNEGSKA (reference sequence). The CDR3 consists of 11 residues. In DNA, the CDR3 is TGCAGTGCTAGTCGGGGTCAGCCCCAGCATTTT. Its translation: CSASRGQPQHF.